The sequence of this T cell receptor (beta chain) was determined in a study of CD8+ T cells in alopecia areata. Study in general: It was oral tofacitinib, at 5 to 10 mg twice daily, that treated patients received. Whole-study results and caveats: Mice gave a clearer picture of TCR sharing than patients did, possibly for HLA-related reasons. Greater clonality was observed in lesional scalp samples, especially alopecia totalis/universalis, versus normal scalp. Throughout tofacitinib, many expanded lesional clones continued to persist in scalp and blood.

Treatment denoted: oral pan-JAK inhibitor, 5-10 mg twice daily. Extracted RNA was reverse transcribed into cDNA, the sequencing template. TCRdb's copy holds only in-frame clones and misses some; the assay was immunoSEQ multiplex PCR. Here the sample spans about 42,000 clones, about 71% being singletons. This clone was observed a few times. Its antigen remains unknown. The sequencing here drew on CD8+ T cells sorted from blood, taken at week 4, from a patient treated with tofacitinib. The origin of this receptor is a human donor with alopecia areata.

The CDR3 DNA reads as TGTGCCAGCAGCCTGGGGGGGAATGAGCAGTTCTTC. Its translation: CASSLGGNEQFF. J is TRBJ2-1 and V is TRBV5-4; 7 bases are shared with TRBD2. Germline V gene lookup returns CDR1 SGHNT and CDR2 YYREEE (reference sequence). V lost 4 bases to trimming and J lost 7 bases; unmatched junction nucleotides: 2. The CDR3 totals 12 residues.